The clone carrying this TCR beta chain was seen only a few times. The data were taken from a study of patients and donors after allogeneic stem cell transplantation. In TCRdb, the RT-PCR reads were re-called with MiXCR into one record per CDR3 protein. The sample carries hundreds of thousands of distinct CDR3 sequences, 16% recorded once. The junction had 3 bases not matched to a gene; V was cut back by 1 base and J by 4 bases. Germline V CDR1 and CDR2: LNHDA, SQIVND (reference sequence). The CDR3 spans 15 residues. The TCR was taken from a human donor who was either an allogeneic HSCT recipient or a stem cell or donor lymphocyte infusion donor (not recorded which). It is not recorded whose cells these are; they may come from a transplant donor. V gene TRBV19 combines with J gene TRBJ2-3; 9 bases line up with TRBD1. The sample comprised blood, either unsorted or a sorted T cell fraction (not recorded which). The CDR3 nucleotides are TGTGCCAGTAGTATAGCGGGACAGGGAGCAGATACGCAGTATTTT. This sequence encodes CASSIAGQGADTQYF.